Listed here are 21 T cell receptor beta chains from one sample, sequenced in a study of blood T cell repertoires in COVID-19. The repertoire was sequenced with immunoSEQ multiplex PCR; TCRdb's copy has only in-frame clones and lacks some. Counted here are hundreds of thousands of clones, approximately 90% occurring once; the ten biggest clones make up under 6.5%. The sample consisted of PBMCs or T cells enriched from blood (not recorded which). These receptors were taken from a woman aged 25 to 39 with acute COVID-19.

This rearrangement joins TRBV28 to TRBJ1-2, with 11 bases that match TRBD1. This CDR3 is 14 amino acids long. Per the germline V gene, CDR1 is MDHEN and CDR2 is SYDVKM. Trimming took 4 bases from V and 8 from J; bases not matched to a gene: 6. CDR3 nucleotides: TGTGCCAGCAGTTCGGGACAGGGGGAGTCCGGCTACACCTTC. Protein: CASSSGQGESGYTF.

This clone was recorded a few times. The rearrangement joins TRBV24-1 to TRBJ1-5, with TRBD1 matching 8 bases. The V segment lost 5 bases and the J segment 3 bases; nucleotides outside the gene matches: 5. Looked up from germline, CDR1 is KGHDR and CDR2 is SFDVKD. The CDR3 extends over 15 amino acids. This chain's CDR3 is CATSAGGSYNQPQHF. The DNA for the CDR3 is TGTGCCACCAGTGCAGGGGGCAGCTACAATCAGCCCCAGCATTTT.

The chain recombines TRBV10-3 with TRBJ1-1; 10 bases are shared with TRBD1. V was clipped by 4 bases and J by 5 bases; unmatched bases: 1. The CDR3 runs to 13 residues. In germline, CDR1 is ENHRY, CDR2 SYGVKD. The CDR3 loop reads CAISGTGGTEAFF. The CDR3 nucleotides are TGTGCCATCAGTGGGACAGGGGGGACTGAAGCTTTCTTT.

The CDR3 coding sequence is TGCGCCAGCGGCGTGGGAGGGATCGACACTGAAGCTTTCTTT. This encodes CASGVGGIDTEAFF. The V call is TRBV5-1, the J call TRBJ1-1, with D hard to call. Trimming removed 7 bases from V and 3 bases from J, with 16 bases in between. This CDR3 region has 14 residues. From germline, CDR1 is SGHRS and CDR2 YFSETQ.

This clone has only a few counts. The DNA of the CDR3 is TGTGCCAGCAGTTCCTCGTTGTCGTTAGCGGGGGACACAGATACGCAGTATTTT. Encoded protein: CASSSSLSLAGDTDTQYF. The chain links TRBV28 to TRBJ2-3; 9 nucleotides agree with TRBD2. Germline CDR1 reads MDHEN; CDR2 reads SYDVKM. Unmatched junction bases numbered 13, after V lost 4 bases and J lost 2 bases. The CDR3 is 18 amino acids.

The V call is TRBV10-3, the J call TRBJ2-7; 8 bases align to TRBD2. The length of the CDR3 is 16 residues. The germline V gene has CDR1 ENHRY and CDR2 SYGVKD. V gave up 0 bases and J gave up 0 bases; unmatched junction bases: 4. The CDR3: CAISESASGPSYEQYF. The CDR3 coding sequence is TGTGCCATCAGTGAGTCGGCTAGCGGGCCCTCCTACGAGCAGTACTTC.

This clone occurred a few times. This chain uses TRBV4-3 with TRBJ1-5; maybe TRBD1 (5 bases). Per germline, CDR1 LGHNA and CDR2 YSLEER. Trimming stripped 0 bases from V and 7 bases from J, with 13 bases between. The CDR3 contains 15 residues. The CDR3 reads CASSQDSGGRQPQHF. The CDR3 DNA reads TGCGCCAGCAGCCAAGATTCCGGGGGGAGGCAGCCCCAGCATTTT.

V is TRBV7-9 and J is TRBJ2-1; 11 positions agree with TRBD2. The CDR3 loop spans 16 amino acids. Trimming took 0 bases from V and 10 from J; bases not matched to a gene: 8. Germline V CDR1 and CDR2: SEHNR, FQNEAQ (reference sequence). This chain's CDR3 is CASSLAASGGRREQFF. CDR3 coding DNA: TGTGCCAGCAGCTTAGCGGCTAGCGGGGGGCGTCGGGAGCAGTTCTTC.

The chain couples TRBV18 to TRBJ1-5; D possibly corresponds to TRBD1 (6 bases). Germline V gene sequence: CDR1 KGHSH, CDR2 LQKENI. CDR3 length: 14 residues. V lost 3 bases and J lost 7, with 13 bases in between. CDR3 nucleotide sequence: TGTGCCAGCTCACCCACAGGGCAAGGGCAGCCCCAGCATTTT. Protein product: CASSPTGQGQPQHF.

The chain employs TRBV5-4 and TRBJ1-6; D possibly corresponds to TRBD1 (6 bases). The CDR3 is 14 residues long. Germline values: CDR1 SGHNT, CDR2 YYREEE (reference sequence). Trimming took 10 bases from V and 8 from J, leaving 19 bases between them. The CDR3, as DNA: TGTGCCGGGACAATACAGGGTTTGGATTCACCCCTCCACTTT. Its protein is CAGTIQGLDSPLHF. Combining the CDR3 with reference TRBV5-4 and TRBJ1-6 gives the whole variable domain ETGVTQSPTHLIKTRGQQVTLRCSSQSGHNTVSWYQQALGQGPQFIFQYYREEENGRGNFPPRFSGLQFPNYSSELNVNALELDDSALYLCAGTIQGLDSPLHFGNGTRLTVT.

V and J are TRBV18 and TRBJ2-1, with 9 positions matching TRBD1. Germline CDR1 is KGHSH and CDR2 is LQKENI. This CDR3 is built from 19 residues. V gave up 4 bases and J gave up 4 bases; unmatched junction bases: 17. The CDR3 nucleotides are TGTGCCAGCTCACACACGGACAGGGGTCCCACCTCCCATTACAATGAGCAGTTCTTC. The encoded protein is CASSHTDRGPTSHYNEQFF.

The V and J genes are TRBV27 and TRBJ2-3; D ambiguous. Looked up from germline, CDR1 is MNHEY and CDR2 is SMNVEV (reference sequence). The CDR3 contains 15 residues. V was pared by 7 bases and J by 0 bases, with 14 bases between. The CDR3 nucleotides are TGTGCCAGCATCCTGAGGTTTAGAAGCACAGATACGCAGTATTTT. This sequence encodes CASILRFRSTDTQYF.

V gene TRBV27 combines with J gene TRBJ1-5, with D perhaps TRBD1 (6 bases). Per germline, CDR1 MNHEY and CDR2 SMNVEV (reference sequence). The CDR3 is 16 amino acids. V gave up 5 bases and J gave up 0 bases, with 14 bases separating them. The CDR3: CASSPQGSYSNQPQHF. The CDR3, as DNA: TGTGCCAGCAGTCCACAGGGTTCGTATAGCAATCAGCCCCAGCATTTT.

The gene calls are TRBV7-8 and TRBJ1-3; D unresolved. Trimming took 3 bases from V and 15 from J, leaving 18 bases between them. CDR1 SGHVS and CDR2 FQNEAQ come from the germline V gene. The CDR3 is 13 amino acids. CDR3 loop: CASSFEAAAPAYF. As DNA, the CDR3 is TGTGCCAGCAGCTTTGAGGCGGCAGCCCCCGCATATTTT.

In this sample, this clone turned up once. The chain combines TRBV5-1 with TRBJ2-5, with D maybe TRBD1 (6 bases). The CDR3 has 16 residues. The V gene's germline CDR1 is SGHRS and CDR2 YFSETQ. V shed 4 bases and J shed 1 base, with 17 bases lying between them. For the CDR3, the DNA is TGCGCCAGCAGCGGCAGACCGACAGGTATCCAAGAGACCCAGTACTTC. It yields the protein CASSGRPTGIQETQYF.

The CDR3 nucleotides read TGCGCCAGCAGCGCGGGCCCAGGGGGAAACACTGAAGCTTTCTTT. Protein sequence: CASSAGPGGNTEAFF. The gene calls are TRBV5-1 and TRBJ1-1; 7 bases fit TRBD1. The V and J ends lost 4 bases and 2 bases, in that order; junction bases with no gene match: 8. CDR1 and CDR2 (germline): SGHRS, YFSETQ. The CDR3 is 15 amino acids. Drawing the rest from reference TRBV5-1 and TRBJ1-1, the complete variable domain is KAGVTQTPRYLIKTRGQQVTLSCSPISGHRSVSWYQQTPGQGLQFLFEYFSETQRNKGNFPGRFSGRQFSNSRSEMNVSTLELGDSALYLCASSAGPGGNTEAFFGQGTRLTVV.

The CDR3 reads CASSAYEKLFF. CDR3 coding DNA: TGTGCCAGCAGTGCCTATGAAAAACTGTTTTTT. V gene TRBV2 combines with J gene TRBJ1-4; no firm D call. Germline V CDR1 and CDR2: SNHLY, FYNNEI. This CDR3 has 11 amino acids. V was pared by 4 bases and J by 6 bases, with 3 bases between.

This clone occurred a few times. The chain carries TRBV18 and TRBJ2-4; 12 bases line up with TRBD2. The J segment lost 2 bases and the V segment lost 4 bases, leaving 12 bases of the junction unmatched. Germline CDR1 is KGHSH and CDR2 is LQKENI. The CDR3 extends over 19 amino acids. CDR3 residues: CASSLQTSGRGRTKNIQYF. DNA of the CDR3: TGTGCCAGCTCACTCCAGACTAGCGGGAGAGGGAGGACCAAAAACATTCAGTACTTC. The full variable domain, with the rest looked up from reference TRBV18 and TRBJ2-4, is NAGVMQNPRHLVRRRGQEARLRCSPMKGHSHVYWYRQLPEEGLKFMVYLQKENIIDESGMPKERFSAEFPKEGPSILRIQQVVRGDSAAYFCASSLQTSGRGRTKNIQYFGAGTRLSVL.

CDR3 sequence: CAWRKRQGWTEAFF. DNA of the CDR3: TGTGCCTGGAGAAAGAGACAGGGGTGGACTGAAGCTTTCTTT. The chain uses TRBV30 and TRBJ1-1; 8 nucleotides agree with TRBD1. Germline-derived CDR1 and CDR2 are GTSNPN and SVGIG (reference sequence). J lost 5 bases, V lost 3 bases, and 8 bases had no gene match. The CDR3 loop spans 14 amino acids.

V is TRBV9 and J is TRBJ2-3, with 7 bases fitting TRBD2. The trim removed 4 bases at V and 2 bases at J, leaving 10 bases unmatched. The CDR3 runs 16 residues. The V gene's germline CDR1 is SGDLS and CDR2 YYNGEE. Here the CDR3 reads CASSSPPRGDTDTQYF. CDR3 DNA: TGTGCCAGCAGCTCCCCCCCCCGGGGGGACACAGATACGCAGTATTTT. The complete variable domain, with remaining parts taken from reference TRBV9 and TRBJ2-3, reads DSGVTQTPKHLITATGQRVTLRCSPRSGDLSVYWYQQSLDQGLQFLIQYYNGEERAKGNILERFSAQQFPDLHSELNLSSLELGDSALYFCASSSPPRGDTDTQYFGPGTRLTVL.

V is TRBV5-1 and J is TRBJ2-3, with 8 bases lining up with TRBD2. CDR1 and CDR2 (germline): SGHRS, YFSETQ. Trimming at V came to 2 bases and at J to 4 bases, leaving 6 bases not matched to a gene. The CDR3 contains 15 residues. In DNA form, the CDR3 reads TGCGCCAGCAGCTTCGGAGCGGGGGCCGCAGATACGCAGTATTTT. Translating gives CASSFGAGAADTQYF.